This TCR beta chain was retrieved from a study of CD8 T cells in ankylosing spondylitis. CDR1 is DFQATT and CDR2 is SNEGSKA in the germline V gene (reference sequence). J was trimmed by 0 bases and V by 6 bases; bases with no gene match: 4. The CDR3 is 15 amino acids. Library preparation for TCR beta used quantitative 5'-RACE with molecular barcodes. MiXCR, applied by TCRdb to the 5' RACE reads, yields one record per CDR3 protein. The sample carries approximately 250,000 distinct CDR3 sequences, more than 20% recorded once. This clonotype showed up just once. Its specificity is not known. Findings of the study overall: Past research had described some motif variants in reactive arthritis synovial fluid and blood. Clones linked to the disease showed a CD8+ phenotype. They occurred at relatively low frequencies in peripheral blood. Characteristic of ankylosing spondylitis blood, it appeared, was a TCR beta motif comprising about eight highly homologous variants.

The chain employs TRBV20-1 and TRBJ2-1; 11 bases align to TRBD2. The material sequenced was blood, either unsorted or a sorted T cell fraction (not recorded which). The clonotype was recovered from a male donor with ankylosing spondylitis or in good health (not recorded which). The CDR3 DNA sequence: TGCAGTGCGTCGGGACTAGCGGACTCCTACAATGAGCAGTTCTTC. This translates into CSASGLADSYNEQFF.